The 2 T cell receptor beta chains below all came from one sample that was sequenced in a study of cytomegalovirus exposure and HLA in healthy donors. PCR amplification relied on 60 Vbeta primers (plus 13 Jbeta primers). Produced via immunoSEQ multiplex PCR; TCRdb's table is partial and in-frame only. The sample lists about 98,000 clones, approximately 72% occurring once. The sequencing input was PBMCs. The source is a man aged 18 to 30 in good health and CMV-seropositive.

This clone showed up just a few times. The V call is TRBV27, the J call TRBJ1-1; the D gene is possibly TRBD1 (5 bases). CDR3 length equals 14 residues. Germline V CDR1 and CDR2: MNHEY, SMNVEV (reference sequence). Trimming shortened V by 2 bases and J by 10 bases, and 17 bases separated the two germline ends. The CDR3 nucleotides are TGTGCCAGCAGTTTACTAGGCCAGGTTCAGGGAGCTTTCTTT. Amino acids: CASSLLGQVQGAFF.

This chain connects TRBV14 to TRBJ1-1; 7 nucleotides match TRBD1. The CDR3 is made up of 14 amino acids. V shed 1 base, J shed 11 bases, and the junction held 10 bases outside the gene matches. The germline CDR1 and CDR2 sequences are SGHDN and FVKESK. The CDR3 region has the DNA TGTGCCAGCAGCCAAGGGTTTCTACAGGGGCGGGCTTTCTTT. Protein product: CASSQGFLQGRAFF.